These T cell receptor beta chains were read from a single sample in a study of breast tumors, draining lymph nodes, adjacent tissues. Each CDR3 protein gets one entry after TCRdb re-called the multiplex PCR reads with MiXCR. The data contain 85,000 to 130,000 distinct CDR3 sequences, 30% of them singletons. The sample was axillary lymph node tissue. The receptors shown here come from a female donor with breast cancer. Some clones in this sample may be carry-over from other donors' samples. CDR3s include the opening cysteine and the closing phenylalanine or tryptophan. A D gene is named only where the DNA matches it firmly. Only part of the rows carry a size: once, few, many, or a class if the clone is expanded.

clone_size j_call v_call d_call cdr3_nt cdr3_aa
many TRBJ2-6 TRBV6-1 NA TGTGCCAGCAGTTTAAACAGGGACACCAACGTCCTGACTTTC CASSLNRDTNVLTF
many TRBJ2-7 TRBV4-1 NA TGCGCCAGCAGCCCACGGACTACGAACTACGAGCAGTACTTC CASSPRTTNYEQYF
NA TRBJ2-5 TRBV7-9 TRBD1 TGTGCCAGCAGCTCACAGGGGGCCTCTCAAGAGACCCAGTACTTC CASSSQGASQETQYF
many TRBJ2-1 TRBV6-5 NA TGTGCCAGCAGTTACTCGCGAACCTCCTACAATGAGCAGTTCTTC CASSYSRTSYNEQFF
many TRBJ2-5 TRBV2 NA TGTGCCAGCAGTGATCCCCGCCACAGGGTGGAAGAGACCCAGTACTTC CASSDPRHRVEETQYF
many TRBJ1-1 TRBV19 NA TGTGCCAGTAGTATAGGACAGAACACTGAAGCTTTCTTT CASSIGQNTEAFF
many TRBJ2-1 TRBV7-9 TRBD2 TGTGCCAGCTCTCTAGCGGGAACCTACAATGAGCAGTTCTTC CASSLAGTYNEQFF
many TRBJ2-5 TRBV5-5 NA TGTGCCAGCAGCTTTAGTAGTAATCAAGAGACCCAGTACTTC CASSFSSNQETQYF
many TRBJ1-2 TRBV5-1 NA TGCGCCAGCAGCTTGGCGGATGGCTACACCTTC CASSLADGYTF
NA TRBJ2-3 TRBV20-1 NA TGCAGTGCTACCGAAGTAGATACGCAGTATTTT CSATEVDTQYF
many TRBJ2-5 TRBV7-2 NA TGTGCCAGCGGCTTACATTTGAAGACCCAGTACTTC CASGLHLKTQYF
many TRBJ1-5 TRBV12-3/TRBV12-4 TRBD1 TGTGCCAGCACTCGAGGACAGGTTATCCGGCCCCAGCATTTT CASTRGQVIRPQHF